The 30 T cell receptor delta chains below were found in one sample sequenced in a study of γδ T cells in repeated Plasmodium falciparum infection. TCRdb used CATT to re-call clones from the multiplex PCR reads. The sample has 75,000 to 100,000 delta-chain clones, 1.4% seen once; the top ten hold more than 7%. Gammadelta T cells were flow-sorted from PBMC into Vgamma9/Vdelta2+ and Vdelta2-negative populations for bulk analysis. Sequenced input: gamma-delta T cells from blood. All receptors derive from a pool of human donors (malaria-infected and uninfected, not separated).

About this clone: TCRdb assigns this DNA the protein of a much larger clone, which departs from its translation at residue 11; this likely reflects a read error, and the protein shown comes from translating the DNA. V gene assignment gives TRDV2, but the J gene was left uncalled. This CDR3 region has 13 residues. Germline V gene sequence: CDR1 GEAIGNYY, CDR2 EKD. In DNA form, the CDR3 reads TGTGCCTGTGACGCTGGCCCCGGGGCACAACCCTTCTTT. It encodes CACDAGPGAQPFF.

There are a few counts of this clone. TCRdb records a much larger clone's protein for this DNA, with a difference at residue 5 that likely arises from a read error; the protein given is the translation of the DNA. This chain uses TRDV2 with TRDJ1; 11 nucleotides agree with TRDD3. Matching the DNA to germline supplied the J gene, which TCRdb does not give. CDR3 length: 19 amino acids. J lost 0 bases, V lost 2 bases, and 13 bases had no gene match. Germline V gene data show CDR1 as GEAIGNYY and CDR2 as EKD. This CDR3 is CACDIVGGGYVGYTDKLIF. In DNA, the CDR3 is TGTGCCTGTGACATCGTAGGTGGGGGATACGTGGGGTACACCGATAAACTCATCTTT.

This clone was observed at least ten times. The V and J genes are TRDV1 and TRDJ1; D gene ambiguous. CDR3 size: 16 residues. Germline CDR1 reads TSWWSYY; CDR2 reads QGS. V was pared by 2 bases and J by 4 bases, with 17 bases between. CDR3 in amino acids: CALGEGPIFLGDKLIF. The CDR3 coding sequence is TGTGCTCTTGGGGAAGGCCCCATTTTTTTGGGCGATAAACTCATCTTT.

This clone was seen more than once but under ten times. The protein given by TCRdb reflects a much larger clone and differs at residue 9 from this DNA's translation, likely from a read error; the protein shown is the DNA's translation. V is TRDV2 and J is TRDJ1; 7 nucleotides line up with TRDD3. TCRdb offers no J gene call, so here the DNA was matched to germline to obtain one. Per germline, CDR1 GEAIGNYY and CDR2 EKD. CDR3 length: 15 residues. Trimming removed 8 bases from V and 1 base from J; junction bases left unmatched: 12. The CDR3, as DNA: TGTGCCTACATCTGGGGGTTATCGTGCACCGATAAACTCATCTTT. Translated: CAYIWGLSCTDKLIF.

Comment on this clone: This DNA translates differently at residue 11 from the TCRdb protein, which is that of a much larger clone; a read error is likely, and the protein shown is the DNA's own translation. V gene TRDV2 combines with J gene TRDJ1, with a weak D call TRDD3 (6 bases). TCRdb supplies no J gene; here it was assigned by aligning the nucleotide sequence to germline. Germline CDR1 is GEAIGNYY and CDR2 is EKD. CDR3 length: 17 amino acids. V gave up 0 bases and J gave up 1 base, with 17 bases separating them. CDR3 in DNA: TGTGCCTGTGACACCGTGGGATCGAGGGGATGCACCGATAAACTCATCTTT. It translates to CACDTVGSRGCTDKLIF.

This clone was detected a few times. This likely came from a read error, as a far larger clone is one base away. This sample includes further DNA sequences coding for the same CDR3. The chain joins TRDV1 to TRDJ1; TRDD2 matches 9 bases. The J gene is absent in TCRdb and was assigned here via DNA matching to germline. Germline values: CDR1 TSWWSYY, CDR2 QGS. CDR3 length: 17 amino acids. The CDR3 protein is CALGETPSYGGWDKLIF. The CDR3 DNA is TGTGCCCTTGGGGAAACTCCTTCCTACGGGGGATGGGATAAACTCATCTTT.

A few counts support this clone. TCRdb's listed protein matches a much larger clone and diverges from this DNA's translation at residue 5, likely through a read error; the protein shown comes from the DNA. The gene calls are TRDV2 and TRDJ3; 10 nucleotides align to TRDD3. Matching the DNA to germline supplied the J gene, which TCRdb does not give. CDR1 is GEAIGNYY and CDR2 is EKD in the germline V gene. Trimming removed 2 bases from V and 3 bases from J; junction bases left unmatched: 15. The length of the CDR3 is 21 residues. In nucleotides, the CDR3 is TGTGCCTGTGACAGGTTGATGGGGGATACCAAAACGAACTGGGACACCCGACAGATGTTTTTC. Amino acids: CACDRLMGDTKTNWDTRQMFF.

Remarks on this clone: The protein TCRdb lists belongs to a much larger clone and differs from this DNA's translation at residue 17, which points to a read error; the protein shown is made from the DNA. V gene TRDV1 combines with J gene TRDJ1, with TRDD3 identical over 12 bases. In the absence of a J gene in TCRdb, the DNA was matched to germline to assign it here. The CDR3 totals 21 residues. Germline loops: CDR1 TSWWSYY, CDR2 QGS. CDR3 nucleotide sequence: TGTGCTCTTGGGGACCCCCCTAGAGGGCTGGGGGATACGATGCGCACCGGTAAACTCATCTTT. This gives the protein CALGDPPRGLGDTMRTGKLIF.

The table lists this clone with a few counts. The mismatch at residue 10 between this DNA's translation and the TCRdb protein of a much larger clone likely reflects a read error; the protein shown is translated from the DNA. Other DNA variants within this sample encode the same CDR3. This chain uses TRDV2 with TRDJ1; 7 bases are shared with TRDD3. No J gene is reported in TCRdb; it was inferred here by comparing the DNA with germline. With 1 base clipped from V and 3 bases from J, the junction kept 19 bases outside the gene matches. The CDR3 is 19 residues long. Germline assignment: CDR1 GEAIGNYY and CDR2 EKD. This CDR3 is CACDTLRGGQPFEPDKLIF. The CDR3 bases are TGTGCCTGTGACACATTGCGTGGGGGACAACCTTTCGAGCCCGATAAACTCATCTTT.

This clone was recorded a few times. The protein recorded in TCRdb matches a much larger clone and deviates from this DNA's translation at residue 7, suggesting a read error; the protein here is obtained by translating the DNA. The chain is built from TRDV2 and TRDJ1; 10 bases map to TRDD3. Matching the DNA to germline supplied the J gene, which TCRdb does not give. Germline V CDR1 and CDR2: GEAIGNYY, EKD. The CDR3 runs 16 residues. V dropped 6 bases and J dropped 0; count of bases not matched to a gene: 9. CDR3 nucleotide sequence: TGTGCCTGTACTGGGGGATGCGCTGGGGACACCGATAAACTCATCTTT. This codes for CACTGGCAGDTDKLIF.

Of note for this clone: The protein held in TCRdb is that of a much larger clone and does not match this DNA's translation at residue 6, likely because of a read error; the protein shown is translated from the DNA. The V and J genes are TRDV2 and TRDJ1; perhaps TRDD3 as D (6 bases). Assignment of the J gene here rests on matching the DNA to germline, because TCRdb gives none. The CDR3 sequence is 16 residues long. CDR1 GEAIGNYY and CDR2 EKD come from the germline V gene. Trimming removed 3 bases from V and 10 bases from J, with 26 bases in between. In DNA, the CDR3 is TGTGCCTGTGACGACGTGTCCCCGGGACGGGATAGGGGACTCATCTTT. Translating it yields CACDDVSPGRDRGLIF.

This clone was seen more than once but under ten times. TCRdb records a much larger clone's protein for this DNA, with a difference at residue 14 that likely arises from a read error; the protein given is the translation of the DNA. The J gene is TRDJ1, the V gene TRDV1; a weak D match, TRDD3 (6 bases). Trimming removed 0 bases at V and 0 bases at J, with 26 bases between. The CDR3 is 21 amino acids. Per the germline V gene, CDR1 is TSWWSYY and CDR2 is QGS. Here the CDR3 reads CALGELSPTILGEVYTDKLIF. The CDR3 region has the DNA TGTGCTCTTGGGGAACTATCCCCTACGATACTGGGAGAGGTGTACACCGATAAACTCATCTTT.

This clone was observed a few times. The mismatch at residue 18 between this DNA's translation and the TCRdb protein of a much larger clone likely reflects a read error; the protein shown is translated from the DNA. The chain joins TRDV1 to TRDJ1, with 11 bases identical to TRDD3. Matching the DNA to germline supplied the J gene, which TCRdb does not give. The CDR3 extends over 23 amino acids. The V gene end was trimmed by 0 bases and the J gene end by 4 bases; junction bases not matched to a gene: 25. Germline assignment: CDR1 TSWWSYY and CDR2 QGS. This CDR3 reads CALGELRPSERGGYDSYIDKLIF. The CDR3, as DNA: TGTGCTCTTGGGGAACTAAGGCCGTCCGAACGTGGGGGATACGATTCGTACATCGATAAACTCATCTTT.

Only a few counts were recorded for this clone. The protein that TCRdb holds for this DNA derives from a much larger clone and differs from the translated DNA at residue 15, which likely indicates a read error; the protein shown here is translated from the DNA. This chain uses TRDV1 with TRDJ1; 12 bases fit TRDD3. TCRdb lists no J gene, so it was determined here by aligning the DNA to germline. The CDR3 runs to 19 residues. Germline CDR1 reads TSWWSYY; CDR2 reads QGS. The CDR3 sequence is CALALLGTGGYLYTGKLIF. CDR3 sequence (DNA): TGTGCTCTTGCCCTACTCGGGACTGGGGGATACCTGTACACCGGTAAACTCATCTTT.

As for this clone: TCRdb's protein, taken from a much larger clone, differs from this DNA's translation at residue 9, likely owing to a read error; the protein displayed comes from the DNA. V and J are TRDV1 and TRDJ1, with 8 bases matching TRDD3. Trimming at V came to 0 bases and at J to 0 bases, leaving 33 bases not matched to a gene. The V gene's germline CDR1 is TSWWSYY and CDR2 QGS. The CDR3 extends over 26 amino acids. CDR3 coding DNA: TGTGCTCTTGGGGAACTGGGGAGGGTCCTTCCCACGCCCTGGGGGAGAAACCTGATGTACACCGATAAACTCATCTTT. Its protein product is CALGELGRVLPTPWGRNLMYTDKLIF.

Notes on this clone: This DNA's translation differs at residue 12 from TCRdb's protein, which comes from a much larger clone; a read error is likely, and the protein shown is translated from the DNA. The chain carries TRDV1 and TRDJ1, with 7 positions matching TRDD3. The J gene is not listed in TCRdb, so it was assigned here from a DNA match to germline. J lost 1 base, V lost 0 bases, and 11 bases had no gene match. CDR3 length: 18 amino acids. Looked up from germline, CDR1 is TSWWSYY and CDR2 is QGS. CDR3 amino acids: CALGELPVGDDCTDKLIF. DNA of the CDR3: TGTGCTCTTGGGGAACTTCCGGTGGGGGACGACTGCACCGATAAACTCATCTTT.

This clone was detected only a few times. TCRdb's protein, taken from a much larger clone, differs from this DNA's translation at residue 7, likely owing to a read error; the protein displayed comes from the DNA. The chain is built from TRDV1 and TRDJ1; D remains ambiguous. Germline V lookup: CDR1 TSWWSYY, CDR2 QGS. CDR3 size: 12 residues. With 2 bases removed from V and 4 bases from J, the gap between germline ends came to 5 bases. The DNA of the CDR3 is TGTGCTCTTGGGGAATACATCGATAAACTCATCTTT. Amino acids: CALGEYIDKLIF.

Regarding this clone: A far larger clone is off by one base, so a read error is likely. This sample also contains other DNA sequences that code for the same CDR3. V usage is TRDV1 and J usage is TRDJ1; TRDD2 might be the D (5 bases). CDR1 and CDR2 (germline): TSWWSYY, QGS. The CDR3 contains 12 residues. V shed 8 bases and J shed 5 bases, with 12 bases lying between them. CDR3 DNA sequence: TGTGCTCTTTTTTCCTCCCGAGATAAACTCATCTTT. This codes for CALFSSRDKLIF.

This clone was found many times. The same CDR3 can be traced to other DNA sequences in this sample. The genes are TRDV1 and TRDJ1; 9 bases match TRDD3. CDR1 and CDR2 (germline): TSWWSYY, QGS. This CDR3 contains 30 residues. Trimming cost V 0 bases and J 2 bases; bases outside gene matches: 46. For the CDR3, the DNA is TGTGCTCTTGGGGAACTAGGGACCAGGAGAATAAGGTCTACAACAGGTGGGGGATATTCTGGCCCTCTATTTACCGATAAACTCATCTTT. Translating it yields CALGELGTRRIRSTTGGGYSGPLFTDKLIF.

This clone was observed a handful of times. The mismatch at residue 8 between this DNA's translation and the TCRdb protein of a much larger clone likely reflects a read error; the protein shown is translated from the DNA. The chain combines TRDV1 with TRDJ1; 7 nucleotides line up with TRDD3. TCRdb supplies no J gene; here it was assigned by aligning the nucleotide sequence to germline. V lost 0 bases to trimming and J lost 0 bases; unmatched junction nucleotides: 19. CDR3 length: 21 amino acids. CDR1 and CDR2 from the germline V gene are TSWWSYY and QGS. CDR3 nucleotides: TGTGCTCTTGGGGAACTTTGCTTCTACAATCTCTGGGGGTTCTACACCGATAAACTCATCTTT. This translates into CALGELCFYNLWGFYTDKLIF.

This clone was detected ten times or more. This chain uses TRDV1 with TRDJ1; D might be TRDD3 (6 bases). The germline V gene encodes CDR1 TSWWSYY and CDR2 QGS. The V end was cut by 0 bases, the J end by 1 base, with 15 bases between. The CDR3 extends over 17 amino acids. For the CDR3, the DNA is TGTGCTCTTGGGGAACTGGACGGGGGGAACGCCACCGATAAACTCATCTTT. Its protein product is CALGELDGGNATDKLIF.

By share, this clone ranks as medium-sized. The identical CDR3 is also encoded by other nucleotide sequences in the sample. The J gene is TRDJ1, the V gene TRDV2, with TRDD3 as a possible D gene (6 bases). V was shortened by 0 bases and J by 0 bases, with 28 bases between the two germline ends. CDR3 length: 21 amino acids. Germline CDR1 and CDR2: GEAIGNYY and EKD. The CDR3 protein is CACDTGIYALGTQRYTDKLIF. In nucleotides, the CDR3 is TGTGCCTGTGACACCGGAATCTACGCGCTGGGGACTCAGAGGTACACCGATAAACTCATCTTT.

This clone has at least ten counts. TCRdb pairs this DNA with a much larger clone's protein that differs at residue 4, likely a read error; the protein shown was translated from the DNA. CDR3 amino acids: CACGSLLGDKNTDKLIF. In DNA form, the CDR3 reads TGTGCCTGTGGCTCCTTACTGGGGGATAAGAACACCGATAAACTCATCTTT. The V gene is TRDV2, the J gene TRDJ1; TRDD3 matches at 11 bases. J was trimmed by 0 bases and V by 5 bases; bases with no gene match: 10. Per the germline V gene, CDR1 is GEAIGNYY and CDR2 is EKD. The CDR3 totals 17 residues.

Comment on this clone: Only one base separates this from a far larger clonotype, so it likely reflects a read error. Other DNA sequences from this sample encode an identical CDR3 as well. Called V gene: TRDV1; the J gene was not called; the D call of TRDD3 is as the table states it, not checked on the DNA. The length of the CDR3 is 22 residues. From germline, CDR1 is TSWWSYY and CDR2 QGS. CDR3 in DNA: TGTGCTCTTGGGGAACTTAATGGCCTTCTTCTGTACTGGGGGGCCATGACAGCACAACTCTTCTTC. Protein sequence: CALGELNGLLLYWGAMTAQLFF.

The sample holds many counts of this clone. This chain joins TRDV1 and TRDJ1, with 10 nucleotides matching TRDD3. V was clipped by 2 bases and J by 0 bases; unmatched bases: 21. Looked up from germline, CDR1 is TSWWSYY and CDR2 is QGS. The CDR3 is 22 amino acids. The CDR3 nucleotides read TGTGCTCTTGGGGAAGTCGTAACCCATGGGGGATACCCCACCCGGTACACCGATAAACTCATCTTT. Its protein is CALGEVVTHGGYPTRYTDKLIF.

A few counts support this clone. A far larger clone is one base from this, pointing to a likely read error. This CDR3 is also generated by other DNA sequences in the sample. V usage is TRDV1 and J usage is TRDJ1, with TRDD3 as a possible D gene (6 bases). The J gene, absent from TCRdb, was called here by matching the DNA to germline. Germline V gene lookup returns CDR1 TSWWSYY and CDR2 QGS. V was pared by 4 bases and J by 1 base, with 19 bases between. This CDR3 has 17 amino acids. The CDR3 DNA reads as TGTGCTCTTGGGGCCGAAGGGGGGACCCCGGGCACCGATAAACTCATCTTT. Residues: CALGAEGGTPGTDKLIF.

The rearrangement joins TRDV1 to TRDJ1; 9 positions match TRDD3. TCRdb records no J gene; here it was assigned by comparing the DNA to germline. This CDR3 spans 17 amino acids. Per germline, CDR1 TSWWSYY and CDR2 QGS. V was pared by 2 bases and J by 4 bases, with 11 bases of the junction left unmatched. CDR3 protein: CALGEMGLGDMGDKLIF. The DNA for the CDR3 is TGTGCTCTTGGGGAAATGGGATTGGGGGATATGGGCGATAAACTCATCTTT.

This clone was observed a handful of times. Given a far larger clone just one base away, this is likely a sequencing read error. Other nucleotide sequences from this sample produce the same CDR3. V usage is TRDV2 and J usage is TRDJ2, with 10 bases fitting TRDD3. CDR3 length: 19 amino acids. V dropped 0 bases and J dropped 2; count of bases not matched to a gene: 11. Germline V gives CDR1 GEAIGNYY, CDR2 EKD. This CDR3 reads CACDTRLYWGIPLTAQLFF. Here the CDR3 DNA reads TGTGCCTGTGACACCCGACTTTACTGGGGGATTCCCTTGACAGCACAACTCTTCTTT.

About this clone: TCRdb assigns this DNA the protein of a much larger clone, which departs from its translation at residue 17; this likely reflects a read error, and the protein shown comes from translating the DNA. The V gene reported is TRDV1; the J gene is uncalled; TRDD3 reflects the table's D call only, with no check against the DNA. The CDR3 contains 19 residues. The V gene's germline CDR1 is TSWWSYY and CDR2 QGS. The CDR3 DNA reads TGTGCTCTTGGGGAACCCCCTTTGCTGGGGGATAATTACACCGATAAACCCATCTTT. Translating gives CALGEPPLLGDNYTDKPIF.

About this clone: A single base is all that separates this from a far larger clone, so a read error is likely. The CDR3 is CACDTEGDTTDKLIF. CDR3 nucleotide sequence: TGTGCCTGTGACACCGAGGGGGATACAACTGATAAACTCATCTTT. This sequence joins TRDV2 and TRDJ1; 9 positions match TRDD3. The J gene is absent in TCRdb and was assigned here via DNA matching to germline. The germline CDR1 and CDR2 sequences are GEAIGNYY and EKD. The CDR3 length is 15 residues. V lost 0 bases, J lost 5 bases, and 6 bases stayed unmatched.